Following are 8 T cell receptor beta chains from one sample sequenced in a study of cytomegalovirus exposure and HLA in healthy donors (dated by TCRdb to about 2017). Library construction relied on the immunoSEQ multiplex PCR assay. The multiplex PCR relied on a mix of 60 forward primers for TCR Vbeta segments and 13 reverse primers for TCR Jbeta segments. Here the immuneACCESS table is served through TCRdb, limited to in-frame sequences with V and J called. Missing clones are a known gap in these copies; in checked studies unresolved V genes cover under half, and the rest lacks a known reason. A total of approximately 150,000 clones appear in this sample, more than 75% of them only once. The ten largest clones add up to 6.2% of the sample. The sequenced sample consisted of PBMCs. The source is a middle-aged woman in good health and CMV-seropositive.

The chain uses TRBV19 and TRBJ2-1; 11 bases are shared with TRBD2. Germline values: CDR1 LNHDA, CDR2 SQIVND (reference sequence). CDR3 length: 14 amino acids. The V and J ends lost 6 bases and 9 bases, in that order; junction bases with no gene match: 7. As DNA, the CDR3 is TGTGCCAGTAGGCAACTAGCGGGAGAGCTTGAGCAGTTCTTC. It specifies CASRQLAGELEQFF.

CDR3 coding DNA: TGTGCCAGCACGGGATTAGATACGCAGTATTTT. The encoded protein is CASTGLDTQYF. J is TRBJ2-3 and V is TRBV6-1, with D possibly matching TRBD2 (5 bases). Germline V gene sequence: CDR1 MNHNS, CDR2 SASEGT. CDR3 length equals 11 residues. Trimming stripped 7 bases from V and 5 bases from J, with 7 bases between.

The rearrangement links TRBV9 to TRBJ2-3; 9 bases are shared with TRBD2. There are 16 residues in the CDR3. The V segment lost 4 bases and the J segment 3 bases; nucleotides outside the gene matches: 9. Germline assignment: CDR1 SGDLS and CDR2 YYNGEE. CDR3 amino acids: CASSKGTSILTDTQYF. The CDR3 DNA follows: TGTGCCAGCAGCAAGGGGACTAGCATTCTAACAGATACGCAGTATTTT.

The CDR3 DNA sequence: TGCAGCGTTGGGGGAGGGTACGAGCAGTACTTC. Translation gives CSVGGGYEQYF. The chain carries TRBV29-1 and TRBJ2-7, with 7 bases identical to TRBD2. The CDR3 is made up of 11 amino acids. Germline CDR1 and CDR2: SQVTM and ANQGSEA. The trim removed 4 bases at V and 4 bases at J, leaving 1 base unmatched.

The chain uses TRBV5-1 and TRBJ2-1; D call uncertain. This CDR3 contains 15 residues. Germline-derived CDR1 and CDR2 are SGHRS and YFSETQ. Trimming cost V 4 bases and J 1 base, with 12 bases left between them. CDR3 in amino acids: CASSTLGGSYNEQFF. CDR3 DNA: TGCGCCAGCAGCACCCTAGGTGGGTCCTACAATGAGCAGTTCTTC.

The V gene is TRBV6-5, the J gene TRBJ2-7; the match to TRBD1 covers 7 bases. The CDR3 consists of 15 residues. The J segment lost 3 bases and the V segment lost 4 bases, leaving 9 bases of the junction unmatched. Germline CDR1 MNHEY, CDR2 SVGAGI. CDR3 sequence: CASSSGTEIFYEQYF. The CDR3, as DNA: TGTGCCAGCAGTTCCGGGACAGAAATCTTCTACGAGCAGTACTTC.

The V call is TRBV9, the J call TRBJ2-3; 7 bases agree with TRBD1. V lost 0 bases and J lost 5; bases outside the gene matches: 3. This CDR3 spans 14 amino acids. Germline V gene data show CDR1 as SGDLS and CDR2 as YYNGEE. The CDR3 DNA reads TGTGCCAGCAGCGTAGGAAACAGGGGAGATACGCAGTATTTT. This translates into CASSVGNRGDTQYF.

V and J are TRBV11-3 and TRBJ1-3; D uncertain. Germline-derived CDR1 and CDR2 are SGHNT and YENEEA. Trimming left V 5 bases short and J 0 bases short, with 8 bases between. The CDR3 runs 14 residues. CDR3 sequence: CASSPGGSGNTIYF. The DNA for the CDR3 is TGTGCCAGCAGCCCCGGAGGCTCTGGAAACACCATATATTTT.